This is a list of T cell receptor beta chains from one sample in a study of T cell repertoires in cytomegalovirus infection. TCRdb processed the reads anew with MiXCR; each CDR3 protein has one entry. The sample has a few hundred thousand distinct CDR3 sequences, roughly an eighth seen once; the top ten hold around 8.1%. The sample taken for sequencing was PBMCs. These receptors were obtained from a human donor in good health (CMV status not recorded). Some clones in this sample may be carry-over from other donors' samples. CDR3s include the opening cysteine and the closing phenylalanine or tryptophan. The D gene is left open where the match is weak. Clone size appears in some rows only: once, few, many, or a class for an expanded clone.

D gene | clone size | J gene | V gene | CDR3 protein | CDR3 DNA
TRBD2 | . | TRBJ2-1 | TRBV12-3/TRBV12-4 | CASQPRGSEQFF | TGTGCCAGCCAACCGCGGGGGAGCGAGCAGTTCTTC
TRBD1 | . | TRBJ2-3 | TRBV29-1 | CSVEQGAGIDTQYF | TGCAGCGTTGAGCAGGGGGCCGGGATAGATACGCAGTATTTT
TRBD2 | few | TRBJ2-7 | TRBV2 | CASDGLGSIEQYF | TGTGCCAGCGATGGACTAGGGAGCATCGAGCAGTACTTC
. | . | TRBJ2-7 | TRBV10-3 | CATCQPPLGSYEQYF | TGTGCCACCTGCCAGCCTCCCCTGGGCTCCTACGAGCAGTACTTC
. | many | TRBJ2-1 | TRBV25-1 | CASTSLLSSYNEQFF | TGTGCCAGCACCAGCCTGCTTAGCTCCTACAATGAGCAGTTCTTC
TRBD1 | many | TRBJ2-1 | TRBV7-7 | CASSTGPGTGENEQFF | TGTGCCAGCAGCACCGGTCCCGGGACAGGGGAGAATGAGCAGTTCTTC
. | many | TRBJ2-1 | TRBV6-4 | CASSEFGGYNEQFF | TGTGCCAGCAGTGAGTTTGGGGGGTACAATGAGCAGTTCTTC
TRBD2 | many | TRBJ2-3 | TRBV28 | CASSLGFGSGSVTDTQYF | TGTGCCAGCAGCCTTGGATTTGGGAGCGGGAGTGTCACAGATACGCAGTATTTT
. | many | TRBJ1-6 | TRBV6-1 | CASSDAGSSSYNSPLHF | TGTGCCAGCAGTGATGCAGGGTCGAGCTCCTATAATTCACCCCTCCACTTT
. | few | TRBJ1-1 | TRBV10-3 | CAISESAGKRTEAFF | TGTGCCATCAGTGAGTCGGCGGGTAAGAGGACTGAAGCTTTCTTT
. | few | TRBJ1-2 | TRBV29-1 | CSVPGANGYTF | TGCAGCGTTCCGGGGGCGAATGGCTACACCTTC
. | many | TRBJ1-2 | TRBV7-9 | CASSWGQHYGYTF | TGTGCCAGCAGCTGGGGGCAGCACTATGGCTACACCTTC
. | many | TRBJ2-7 | TRBV7-8 | CASSLAGSSYEQYF | TGTGCCAGCAGCTTAGCGGGGAGCTCCTACGAGCAGTACTTC
. | few | TRBJ1-6 | TRBV5-4 | CASSTPNSPLHF | TGTGCCAGCAGTACCCCTAATTCACCCCTCCACTTT
TRBD2 | many | TRBJ2-5 | TRBV7-2 | CASSSRTSEETQYF | TGTGCCAGCAGCTCCCGGACTAGCGAAGAGACCCAGTACTTC
. | few | TRBJ1-5 | TRBV6-2/TRBV6-3 | CASTADGSGEPQHF | TGTGCCAGCACTGCGGACGGGTCGGGGGAGCCCCAGCATTTT
. | few | TRBJ1-1 | TRBV7-6 | CASSFPYGGATEAFF | TGTGCCAGCAGCTTTCCGTATGGGGGGGCCACTGAAGCTTTCTTT
TRBD1 | many | TRBJ1-4 | TRBV6-5 | CASSSGQGTNEKLFF | TGTGCCAGCAGTTCAGGACAGGGAACTAATGAAAAACTGTTTTTT
. | many | TRBJ2-1 | TRBV19 | CASSNLRQTRAFEQFF | TGTGCCAGTAGTAACCTCCGACAGACCAGGGCATTTGAGCAGTTCTTC
. | . | TRBJ1-1 | TRBV29-1 | CSVYSGAYSEAFF | TGCAGCGTGTACTCCGGGGCCTATAGTGAAGCTTTCTTT
. | many | TRBJ1-5 | TRBV5-6 | CASSLEASEAQHF | TGTGCCAGCAGCTTGGAGGCCTCCGAGGCCCAGCATTTT
. | . | TRBJ2-2 | TRBV9 | CASSPPVGRGELFF | TGTGCCAGCAGCCCGCCCGTGGGACGCGGGGAGCTGTTTTTT
. | many | TRBJ1-4 | TRBV4-1 | CASSQDGRSTNEKLFF | TGCGCCAGCAGCCAAGATGGGAGATCAACTAATGAAAAACTGTTTTTT
. | many | TRBJ2-1 | TRBV7-7 | CASGRGNEQFF | TGTGCCAGCGGAAGGGGGAATGAGCAGTTCTTC
. | . | TRBJ1-1 | TRBV7-9 | CASSFNWDKRTEAFF | TGTGCCAGCAGCTTCAACTGGGACAAACGCACTGAAGCTTTCTTT
. | few | TRBJ1-4 | TRBV19 | CASSIVGTEKLFF | TGTGCCAGTAGTATCGTTGGGACTGAAAAACTGTTTTTT
. | many | TRBJ2-2 | TRBV7-2 | CASSPTGTTNTGELFF | TGTGCCAGCAGCCCTACCGGGACAACGAACACCGGGGAGCTGTTTTTT
. | many | TRBJ2-5 | TRBV7-2 | CASSLEIGGWETQYF | TGTGCCAGCAGCTTAGAAATAGGGGGTTGGGAGACCCAGTACTTC
. | many | TRBJ2-2 | TRBV28 | CASSLRGGGLGELFF | TGTGCCAGCAGTTTACGAGGAGGGGGCTTAGGGGAGCTGTTTTTT
. | once | TRBJ2-2 | TRBV7-6 | CASSDLRGGTGELFF | TGTGCCAGCAGCGATCTTAGGGGGGGCACCGGGGAGCTGTTTTTT
. | few | TRBJ2-5 | TRBV23-1 | CASSQLRPGGHRKETQYF | TGCGCCAGCAGTCAATTAAGGCCAGGCGGGCATCGAAAAGAGACCCAGTACTTC
TRBD2 | . | TRBJ2-1 | TRBV29-1 | CSGTSGRAFEQFF | TGCAGCGGTACTAGCGGGAGGGCCTTTGAGCAGTTCTTC
TRBD2 | many | TRBJ2-7 | TRBV19 | CASNSGLAGDYEQYF | TGTGCCAGTAATTCGGGCCTAGCGGGAGATTACGAGCAGTACTTC
TRBD1 | . | TRBJ2-5 | TRBV2 | CASSIRDRRAGTQYF | TGTGCCAGCAGTATCCGGGACAGGCGTGCGGGGACCCAGTACTTC
. | many | TRBJ2-3 | TRBV7-3 | CASSLNPGDTQYF | TGTGCCAGCAGCTTAAATCCCGGAGATACGCAGTATTTT
TRBD1 | . | TRBJ1-2 | TRBV6-1 | CASRKQGGANYGYTF | TGTGCCAGCAGGAAACAGGGGGGAGCTAACTATGGCTACACCTTC
. | . | TRBJ2-7 | TRBV18 | CASSPENTGFHEQYF | TGTGCCAGCTCGCCCGAAAATACAGGTTTTCACGAGCAGTACTTC
. | many | TRBJ1-1 | TRBV2 | CASSEDWFANTEAFF | TGTGCCAGCAGTGAAGATTGGTTTGCGAACACTGAAGCTTTCTTT
TRBD2 | . | TRBJ2-4 | TRBV20-1 | CSARLAGGNIQYF | TGCAGTGCTAGACTAGCGGGAGGAAACATTCAGTACTTC
. | few | TRBJ2-5 | TRBV28 | CASSPRTETQYF | TGTGCCAGCAGTCCCCGGACCGAGACCCAGTACTTC
. | many | TRBJ1-5 | TRBV2 | CASSPGWGDQPQHF | TGTGCCAGCAGTCCAGGCTGGGGGGATCAGCCCCAGCATTTT
TRBD1 | many | TRBJ1-1 | TRBV7-8 | CASRITGESAEAFF | TGTGCCAGCAGGATAACAGGGGAGTCCGCTGAAGCTTTCTTT
. | many | TRBJ1-6 | TRBV4-1 | CASSQDTAGLRPLHF | TGCGCCAGCAGCCAAGATACGGCAGGCCTTAGACCCCTCCACTTT
. | . | TRBJ2-1 | TRBV10-2 | CASSEAAPYNEQFF | TGCGCCAGCAGTGAGGCGGCCCCCTACAATGAGCAGTTCTTC
. | . | TRBJ2-7 | TRBV20-1 | CSARTPRDFSEQYF | TGCAGTGCTAGAACACCGCGGGACTTCTCCGAGCAGTACTTC
. | many | TRBJ2-7 | TRBV7-6 | CASSLAGPTYEQYF | TGTGCCAGCAGCTTAGCGGGCCCAACCTACGAGCAGTACTTC
. | many | TRBJ1-2 | TRBV7-2 | CASSLEPGLSYTF | TGTGCCAGCAGCTTAGAGCCAGGGCTAAGCTACACCTTC
TRBD2 | few | TRBJ2-3 | TRBV7-9 | CASSLQREFTDTQYF | TGTGCCAGCAGCTTACAGCGGGAATTCACAGATACGCAGTATTTT